This is a list of T cell receptor beta chains from one sample in a study of identical twins. TCRdb passed the 5' RACE reads through MiXCR, listing each CDR3 protein once. The sample shows a few hundred thousand distinct CDR3 sequences, roughly 15% of them seen only once. These same data were also listed under a study on yellow fever vaccine responses in identical twins.

Sequenced sample: CD4+ T cells sorted from blood. The source of these receptors is a woman aged 18 to 35 in good health. CDR3s include the opening cysteine and the closing phenylalanine or tryptophan. Each record gives: CDR3 length, J gene, D gene, clone size, V gene, CDR3 DNA, CDR3 protein. The D gene is left open where the match is weak. Clone size is shown for a subset of rows, as once, few, many or a class of expanded clone.

11 | TRBJ2-7 | NA | few | TRBV28 | TGTGCCAGCAGGGGATCTAACGAGCAGTACTTC | CASRGSNEQYF
14 | TRBJ2-3 | TRBD2 | NA | TRBV20-1 | TGCAGTGCTATAGCGGGAGGGGCCACAGATACGCAGTATTTT | CSAIAGGATDTQYF
16 | TRBJ2-5 | TRBD1 | once | TRBV7-8 | TGTGCCAGCAGCTCAAGCCCCGGACAGGGGAAAGAGACCCAGTACTTC | CASSSSPGQGKETQYF
17 | TRBJ2-4 | TRBD2 | NA | TRBV3-1 | TGTGCCAGCAGCCAAACAGCGGGAGATGGGTCCAAAAACATTCAGTACTTC | CASSQTAGDGSKNIQYF
14 | TRBJ2-1 | NA | NA | TRBV5-1 | TGCGCCAGCACCTCCCTGTGGAGCTACAATGAGCAGTTCTTC | CASTSLWSYNEQFF
16 | TRBJ1-1 | NA | many | TRBV4-1 | TGCGCCAGCAGCCCATCAGTCCCAGGGGCTAGGACTGAAGCTTTCTTT | CASSPSVPGARTEAFF
14 | TRBJ2-7 | NA | few | TRBV28 | TGTGCCAGCAGCCGGCCCGTTGGTTTCTACGAGCAGTACTTC | CASSRPVGFYEQYF
11 | TRBJ2-5 | NA | NA | TRBV20-1 | TGCAGTGCAAGGGGGAGGGGACGGGACCTTTTC | CSARGRGRDLF
14 | TRBJ1-2 | NA | NA | TRBV5-6 | TGTGCCAGCAGCCGCACAGGGTGGTACTATGGCTACACCTTC | CASSRTGWYYGYTF
15 | TRBJ1-1 | NA | few | TRBV5-1 | TGCGCCAGCAGCTTGGACGGGGATTTGAACACTGAAGCTTTCTTT | CASSLDGDLNTEAFF
19 | TRBJ2-6 | NA | NA | TRBV5-6 | TGTGCCAGCAGCTTGGAGGGTGACAGATCCTCCTCTGGGGCCAACGTCCTGACTTTC | CASSLEGDRSSSGANVLTF
16 | TRBJ2-3 | TRBD1 | NA | TRBV5-1 | TGCGCCAGCAGCTTTCTACACGGGACAGGGGAAAGTTCGCAGTATTTT | CASSFLHGTGESSQYF
21 | TRBJ2-5 | TRBD2 | NA | TRBV15 | TGTGCCACCAGCAGAGGAAGATTAGCGGGGGGAGGGGGTTGGGCCCAAGAGACCCAGTACTTC | CATSRGRLAGGGGWAQETQYF
13 | TRBJ1-2 | NA | few | TRBV29-1 | TGCAGCGTTGAAAACGTCGGAAACTATGGCTACACCTTC | CSVENVGNYGYTF
14 | TRBJ2-3 | NA | NA | TRBV4-1 | TGCGCCAGCAGCCATCCCAGGGGCACAGATACGCAGTATTTT | CASSHPRGTDTQYF
13 | TRBJ2-5 | NA | NA | TRBV20-1 | TGCAGTGCGGGGGGAACACCGCAAGAGACCCAGTACTTC | CSAGGTPQETQYF
14 | TRBJ2-5 | TRBD2 | NA | TRBV3-1 | TGTGCCAGCAGCCAAAAACTAGCGGGCAGGACCCAGTACTTC | CASSQKLAGRTQYF
16 | TRBJ2-1 | TRBD1 | NA | TRBV4-1 | TGCGCCAGCAGCCAAGATGACCGCGGACAGGGAGGAAAGCAGTTCTTC | CASSQDDRGQGGKQFF